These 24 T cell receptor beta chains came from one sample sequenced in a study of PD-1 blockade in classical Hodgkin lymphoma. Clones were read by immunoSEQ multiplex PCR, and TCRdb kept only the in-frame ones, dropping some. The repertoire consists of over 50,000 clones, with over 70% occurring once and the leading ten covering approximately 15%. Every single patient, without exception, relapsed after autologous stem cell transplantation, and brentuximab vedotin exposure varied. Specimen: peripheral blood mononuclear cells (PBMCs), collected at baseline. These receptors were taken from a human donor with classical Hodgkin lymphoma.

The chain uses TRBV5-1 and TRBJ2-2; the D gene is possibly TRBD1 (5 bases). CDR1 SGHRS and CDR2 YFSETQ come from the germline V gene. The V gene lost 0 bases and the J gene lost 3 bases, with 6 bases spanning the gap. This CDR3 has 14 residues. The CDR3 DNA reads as TGCGCCAGCAGCTTGGCAGGGTACACCGGGGAGCTGTTTTTT. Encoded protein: CASSLAGYTGELFF.

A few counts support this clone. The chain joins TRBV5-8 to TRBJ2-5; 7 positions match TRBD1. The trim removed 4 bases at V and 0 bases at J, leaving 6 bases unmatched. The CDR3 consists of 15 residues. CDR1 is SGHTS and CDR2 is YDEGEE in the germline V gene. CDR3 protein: CASSHGTAYQETQYF. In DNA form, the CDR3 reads TGTGCCAGCAGCCATGGGACAGCGTACCAAGAGACCCAGTACTTC. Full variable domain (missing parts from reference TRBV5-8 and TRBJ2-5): EAGVTQSPTHLIKTRGQQATLRCSPISGHTSVYWYQQALGLGLQFLLWYDEGEERNRGNFPPRFSGRQFPNYSSELNVNALELEDSALYLCASSHGTAYQETQYFGPGTRLLVL.

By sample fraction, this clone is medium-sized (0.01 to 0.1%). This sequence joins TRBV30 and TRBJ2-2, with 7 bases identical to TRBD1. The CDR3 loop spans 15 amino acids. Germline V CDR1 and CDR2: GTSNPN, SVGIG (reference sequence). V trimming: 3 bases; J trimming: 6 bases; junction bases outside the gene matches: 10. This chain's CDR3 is CAWRTKGAVSGELFF. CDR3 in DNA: TGTGCCTGGAGGACGAAGGGGGCGGTTTCCGGGGAGCTGTTTTTT.

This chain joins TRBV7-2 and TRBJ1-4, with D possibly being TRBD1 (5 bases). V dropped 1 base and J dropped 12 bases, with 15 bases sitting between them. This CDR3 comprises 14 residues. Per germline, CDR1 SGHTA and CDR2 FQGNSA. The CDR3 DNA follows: TGTGCCAGCAGCTTAGGCAGGGACCAAGGGGAACTGTTTTTT. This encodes CASSLGRDQGELFF.

CDR3 residues: CASSLSGEDYGYTF. CDR3 nucleotides: TGTGCCAGCAGCTTATCGGGAGAGGACTATGGCTACACCTTC. The chain links TRBV7-9 to TRBJ1-2; D unclear. With 2 bases removed from V and 3 bases from J, the gap between germline ends came to 10 bases. The CDR3 is made up of 14 amino acids. Germline lookup yields CDR1 SEHNR and CDR2 FQNEAQ (reference sequence).

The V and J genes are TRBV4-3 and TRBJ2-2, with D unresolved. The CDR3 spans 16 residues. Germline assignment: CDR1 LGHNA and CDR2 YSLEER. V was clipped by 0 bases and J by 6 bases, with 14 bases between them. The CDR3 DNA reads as TGCGCCAGCAGCCAAGATTGGAGTCGTGGTTCCGGGGAGCTGTTTTTT. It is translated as CASSQDWSRGSGELFF.

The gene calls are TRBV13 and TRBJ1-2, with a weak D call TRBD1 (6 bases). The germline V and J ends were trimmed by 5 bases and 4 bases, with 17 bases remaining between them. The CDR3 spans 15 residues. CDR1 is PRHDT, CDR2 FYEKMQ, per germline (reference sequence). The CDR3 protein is CASSDSRQGTYGYTF. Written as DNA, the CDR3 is TGTGCCAGCAGCGACAGTAGGCAGGGGACCTATGGCTACACCTTC.

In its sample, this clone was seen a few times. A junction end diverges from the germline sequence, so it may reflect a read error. CDR3 residues: CAWSVGVGDREF. CDR3 DNA: TGTGCCTGGAGTGTAGGGGTAGGAGACAGGGAATTC. The V gene is TRBV30, the J gene TRBJ2-7, with 7 bases aligning to TRBD1. Germline V gives CDR1 GTSNPN, CDR2 SVGIG (reference sequence). CDR3 length equals 12 residues.

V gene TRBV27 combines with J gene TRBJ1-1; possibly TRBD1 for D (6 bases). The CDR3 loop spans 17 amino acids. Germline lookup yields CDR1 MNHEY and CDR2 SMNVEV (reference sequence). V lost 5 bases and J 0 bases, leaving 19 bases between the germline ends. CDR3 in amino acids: CASSIRGGMSMNTEAFF. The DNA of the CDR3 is TGTGCCAGCAGTATCAGGGGCGGAATGAGCATGAACACTGAAGCTTTCTTT.

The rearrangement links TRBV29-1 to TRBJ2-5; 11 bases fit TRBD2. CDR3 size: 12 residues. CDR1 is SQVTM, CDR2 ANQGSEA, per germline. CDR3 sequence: CSLAGGQETQYF. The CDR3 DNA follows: TGCAGTTTAGCGGGAGGGCAAGAGACCCAGTACTTC.

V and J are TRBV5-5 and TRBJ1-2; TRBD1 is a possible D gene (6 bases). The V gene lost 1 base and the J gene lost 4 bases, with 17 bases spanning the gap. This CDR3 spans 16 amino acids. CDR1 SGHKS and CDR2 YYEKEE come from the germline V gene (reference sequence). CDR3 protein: CASSLQLTGLFYGYTF. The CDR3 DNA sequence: TGTGCCAGCAGCTTGCAATTAACAGGGCTTTTCTATGGCTACACCTTC.

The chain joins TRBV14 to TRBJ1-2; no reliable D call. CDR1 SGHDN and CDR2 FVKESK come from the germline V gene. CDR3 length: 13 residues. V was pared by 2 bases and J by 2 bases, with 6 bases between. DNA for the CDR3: TGTGCCAGCAGCCAATACAAAAACTATGGCTACACCTTC. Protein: CASSQYKNYGYTF.

In DNA, the CDR3 is TGTGCCAGCAGTAGACAGGGGAACTATGGCTACACCTTC. This codes for CASSRQGNYGYTF. V and J are TRBV2 and TRBJ1-2; TRBD1 matches at 8 bases. The CDR3 loop spans 13 amino acids. The V gene end was trimmed by 5 bases and the J gene end by 2 bases; junction bases not matched to a gene: 1. Germline V gives CDR1 SNHLY, CDR2 FYNNEI. Drawing the rest from reference TRBV2 and TRBJ1-2, the complete variable domain is EPEVTQTPSHQVTQMGQEVILRCVPISNHLYFYWYRQILGQKVEFLVSFYNNEISEKSEIFDDQFSVERPDGSNFTLKIRSTKLEDSAMYFCASSRQGNYGYTFGSGTRLTVV.

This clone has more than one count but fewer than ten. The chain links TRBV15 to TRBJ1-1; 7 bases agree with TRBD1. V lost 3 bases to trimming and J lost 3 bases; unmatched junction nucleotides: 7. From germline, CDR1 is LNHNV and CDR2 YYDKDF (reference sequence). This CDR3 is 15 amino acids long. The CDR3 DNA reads TGTGCCACCAGCAGTAGGGGACAGCTTCACACTGAAGCTTTCTTT. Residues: CATSSRGQLHTEAFF.

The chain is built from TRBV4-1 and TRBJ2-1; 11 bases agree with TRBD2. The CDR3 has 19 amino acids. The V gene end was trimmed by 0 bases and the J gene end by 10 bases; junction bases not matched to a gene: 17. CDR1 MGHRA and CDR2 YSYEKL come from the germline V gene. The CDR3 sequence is CASSQDLFGLAGGGAEQFF. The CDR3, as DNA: TGCGCCAGCAGCCAAGACTTGTTCGGCCTAGCGGGAGGTGGGGCCGAGCAGTTCTTC.

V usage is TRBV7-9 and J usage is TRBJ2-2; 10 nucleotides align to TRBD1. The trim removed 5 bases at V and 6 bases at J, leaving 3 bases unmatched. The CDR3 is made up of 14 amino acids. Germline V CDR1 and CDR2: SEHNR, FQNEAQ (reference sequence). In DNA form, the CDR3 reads TGTGCCAGCAGCCCCGGGACAGGGGCCGGGGAGCTGTTTTTT. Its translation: CASSPGTGAGELFF.

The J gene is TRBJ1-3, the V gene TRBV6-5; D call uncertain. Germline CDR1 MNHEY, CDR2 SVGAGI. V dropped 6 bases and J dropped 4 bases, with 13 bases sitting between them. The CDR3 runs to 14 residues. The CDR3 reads CASSNLGPGNTIYF. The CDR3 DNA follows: TGTGCCAGCAGCAATCTCGGACCCGGAAACACCATATATTTT.

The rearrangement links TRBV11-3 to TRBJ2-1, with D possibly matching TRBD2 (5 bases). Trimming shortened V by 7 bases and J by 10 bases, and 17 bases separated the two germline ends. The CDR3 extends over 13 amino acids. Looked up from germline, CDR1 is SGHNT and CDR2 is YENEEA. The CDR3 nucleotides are TGTGCCAGCATCCCTCGGAGCGGTGTAGAGCAGTTCTTC. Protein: CASIPRSGVEQFF. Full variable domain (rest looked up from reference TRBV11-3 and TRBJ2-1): EAGVVQSPRYKIIEKKQPVAFWCNPISGHNTLYWYLQNLGQGPELLIRYENEEAVDDSQLPKDRFSAERLKGVDSTLKIQPAELGDSAVYLCASIPRSGVEQFFGPGTRLTVL.

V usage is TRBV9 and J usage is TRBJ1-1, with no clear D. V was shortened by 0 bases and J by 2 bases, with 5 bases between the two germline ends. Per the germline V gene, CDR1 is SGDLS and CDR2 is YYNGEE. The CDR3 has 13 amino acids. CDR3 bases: TGTGCCAGCAGCGTAGGGTTTAACACTGAAGCTTTCTTT. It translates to CASSVGFNTEAFF. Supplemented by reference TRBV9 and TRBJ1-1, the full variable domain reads DSGVTQTPKHLITATGQRVTLRCSPRSGDLSVYWYQQSLDQGLQFLIQYYNGEERAKGNILERFSAQQFPDLHSELNLSSLELGDSALYFCASSVGFNTEAFFGQGTRLTVV.

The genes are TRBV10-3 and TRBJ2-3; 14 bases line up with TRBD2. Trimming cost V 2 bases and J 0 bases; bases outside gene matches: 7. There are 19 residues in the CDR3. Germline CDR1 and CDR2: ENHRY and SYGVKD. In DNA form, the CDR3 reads TGTGCCATCAGTGAGACCGGGACTAGCGGGGGATCTAGCACAGATACGCAGTATTTT. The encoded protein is CAISETGTSGGSSTDTQYF.

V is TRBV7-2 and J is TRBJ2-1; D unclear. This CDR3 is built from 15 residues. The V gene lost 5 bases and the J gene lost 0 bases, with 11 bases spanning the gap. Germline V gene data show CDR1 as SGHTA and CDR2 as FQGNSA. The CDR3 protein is CASSPQAFSYNEQFF. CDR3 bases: TGTGCCAGCAGCCCCCAAGCGTTCTCCTACAATGAGCAGTTCTTC.

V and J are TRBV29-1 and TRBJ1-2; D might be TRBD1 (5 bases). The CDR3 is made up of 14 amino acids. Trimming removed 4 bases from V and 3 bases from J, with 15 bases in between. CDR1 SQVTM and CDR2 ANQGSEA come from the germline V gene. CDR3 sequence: CSVGGRTADYGYTF. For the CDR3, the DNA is TGCAGCGTTGGGGGCAGGACGGCGGACTATGGCTACACCTTC.

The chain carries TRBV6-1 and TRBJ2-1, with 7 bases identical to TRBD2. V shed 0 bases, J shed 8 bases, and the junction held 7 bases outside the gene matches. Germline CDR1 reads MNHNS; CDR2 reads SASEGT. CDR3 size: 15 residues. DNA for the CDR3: TGTGCCAGCAGTGAAGCGGGGGGGAGTCATCATGAGCAGTTCTTC. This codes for CASSEAGGSHHEQFF.

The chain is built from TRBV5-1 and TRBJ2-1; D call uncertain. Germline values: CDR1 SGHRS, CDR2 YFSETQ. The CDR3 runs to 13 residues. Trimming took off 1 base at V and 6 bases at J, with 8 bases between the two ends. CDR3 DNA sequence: TGCGCCAGCAGCTTGAGGGATTCCAATGAGCAGTTCTTC. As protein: CASSLRDSNEQFF. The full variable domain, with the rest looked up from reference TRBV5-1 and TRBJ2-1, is KAGVTQTPRYLIKTRGQQVTLSCSPISGHRSVSWYQQTPGQGLQFLFEYFSETQRNKGNFPGRFSGRQFSNSRSEMNVSTLELGDSALYLCASSLRDSNEQFFGPGTRLTVL.